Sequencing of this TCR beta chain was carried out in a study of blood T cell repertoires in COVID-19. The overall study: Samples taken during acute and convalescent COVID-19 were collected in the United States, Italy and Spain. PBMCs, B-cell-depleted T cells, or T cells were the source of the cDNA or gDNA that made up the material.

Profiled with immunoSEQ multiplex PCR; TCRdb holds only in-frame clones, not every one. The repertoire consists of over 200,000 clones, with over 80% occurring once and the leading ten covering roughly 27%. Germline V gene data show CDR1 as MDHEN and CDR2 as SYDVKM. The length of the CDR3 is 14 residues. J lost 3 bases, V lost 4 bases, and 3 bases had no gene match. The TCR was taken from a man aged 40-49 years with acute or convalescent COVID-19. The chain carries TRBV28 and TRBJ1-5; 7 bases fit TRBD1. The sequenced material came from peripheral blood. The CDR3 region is CASSSGTANQPQHF. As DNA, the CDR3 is TGTGCCAGCAGTTCCGGGACAGCCAATCAGCCCCAGCATTTT.